Here is one T cell receptor beta chain with its context. Its antigen remains unknown. This sample is drawn from a study of Graves' ophthalmopathy and Graves' hyperthyroidism. General study results and limits: Clonotypes were expanded in thyroid at above 0.001 frequency, and most also appeared in blood.

V was cut by 8 bases and J by 4 bases, with 8 bases left in between. The CDR3 spans 10 residues. Germline CDR1 is SQVTM and CDR2 is ANQGSEA. Amplification from RNA transcripts yielded the TCR beta CDR3 regions. Scientists carried out first-round RT-PCR using HTBI primers and then a second-round multiplex PCR. TCRdb re-called the multiplex PCR reads with MiXCR, one entry per CDR3 protein. The sample has roughly 220,000 distinct CDR3 sequences; roughly 50% are singletons. The TCR comes from an adult man with Graves' ophthalmopathy. Sequenced sample: peripheral blood. The chain combines TRBV29-1 with TRBJ2-5; no reliable D call. CDR3 in amino acids: CSLWLETQYF. The CDR3 bases are TGCAGCCTCTGGTTAGAGACCCAGTACTTC.